These 13 T cell receptor beta chains were all obtained from the same sample, sequenced in a study of post-analysis software for immune sequencing data. Study-wide points: Roughly 5 TRBV segments were significantly more frequent in patients than in controls. TRBV5-6, TRBV5-1 and TRBV20-1 were among these segments.

Their target antigens are unknown. Every TCR beta cDNA library bore unique molecular identifiers. TCRdb called the PCR reads again in MiXCR, with one record for every CDR3 protein. The sample yields about 500,000 distinct CDR3 sequences, roughly 46% seen once. What was sequenced was blood. These receptors originate from a girl aged 5-17 years with multiple sclerosis.

The chain joins TRBV5-1 to TRBJ2-7; D uncertain. This CDR3 spans 15 amino acids. V was pared by 0 bases and J by 0 bases, with 10 bases between. CDR1 SGHRS and CDR2 YFSETQ come from the germline V gene. The CDR3 nucleotides are TGCGCCAGCAGCTTGGTGGACCCGAGCTCCTACGAGCAGTACTTC. It specifies CASSLVDPSSYEQYF.

On this clonotype itself: This may be a read error: a much more frequent sequence differs by one nucleotide. The V and J genes are TRBV20-1 and TRBJ2-3, with TRBD2 identical over 12 bases. Germline values: CDR1 DFQATT, CDR2 SNEGSKA (reference sequence). The CDR3 is made up of 17 amino acids. This CDR3 is CSASILAGGPSTDMQYF. CDR3 sequence (DNA): TGCAGTGCTAGTATCCTAGCGGGAGGGCCTAGCACAGATATGCAGTATTTT.

This chain uses TRBV6-1 with TRBJ2-7; TRBD2 might be the D (6 bases). The DNA end lines up better with TRBJ2-5; the J call may be wrong. The CDR3 is made up of 15 amino acids. Germline V gene data show CDR1 as MNHNS and CDR2 as SASEGT. CDR3 residues: CASSELGGGGETQYF. CDR3 in DNA: TGTGCCAGCAGTGAATTGGGGGGTGGGGGAGAGACCCAGTACTTC.

This sequence joins TRBV4-1 and TRBJ2-3; D is undetermined. Germline CDR1 is MGHRA and CDR2 is YSYEKL. V dropped 1 base and J dropped 0 bases, with 8 bases sitting between them. CDR3 length equals 15 residues. The CDR3 region has the DNA TGCGCCAGCAGCCAAGTAGCTAAGAGCACAGATACGCAGTATTTT. It encodes CASSQVAKSTDTQYF.

V and J are TRBV29-1 and TRBJ2-4, with 8 bases aligning to TRBD1. The trim removed 1 base at V and 1 base at J, leaving 9 bases unmatched. This CDR3 is built from 17 residues. In germline, CDR1 is SQVTM, CDR2 ANQGSEA. In DNA form, the CDR3 reads TGCAGCGTTGAAGCTTGGACAGGGAATGTGGCCAAAAACATTCAGTACTTC. It yields the protein CSVEAWTGNVAKNIQYF.

In its sample, this clonotype was seen a few times. The V and J genes are TRBV10-3 and TRBJ2-4; no definite D call. This CDR3 contains 15 residues. Germline V gives CDR1 ENHRY, CDR2 SYGVKD. V was shortened by 3 bases and J by 0 bases, with 9 bases between the two germline ends. The CDR3 nucleotides read TGTGCCATCAGTGATACCAGCGAAGCCAAAAACATTCAGTACTTC. Amino acid sequence: CAISDTSEAKNIQYF.

The rearrangement joins TRBV29-1 to TRBJ2-5, with D possibly being TRBD1 (6 bases). The CDR3 consists of 13 residues. V dropped 3 bases and J dropped 4 bases, with 12 bases sitting between them. CDR1 is SQVTM, CDR2 ANQGSEA, per germline. As DNA, the CDR3 is TGCAGCGTTGATCCACAGGGAGCAGAGACCCAGTACTTC. This translates into CSVDPQGAETQYF.

The chain combines TRBV9 with TRBJ2-7; 11 nucleotides match TRBD2. Germline assignment: CDR1 SGDLS and CDR2 YYNGEE. The CDR3 sequence is 15 residues long. Trimming cost V 5 bases and J 0 bases; bases outside gene matches: 4. The DNA for the CDR3 is TGTGCCAGCAGTCCCACTAGCGGGGGCTCCTACGAGCAGTACTTC. Amino acids: CASSPTSGGSYEQYF.

This chain uses TRBV28 with TRBJ2-1, with D perhaps TRBD2 (6 bases). This CDR3 is 14 amino acids long. The germline V gene has CDR1 MDHEN and CDR2 SYDVKM. Trimming took off 3 bases at V and 7 bases at J, with 13 bases between the two ends. The CDR3 here is CASSFASGVNEQFF. CDR3 nucleotides: TGTGCCAGCAGTTTTGCCTCGGGAGTTAATGAGCAGTTCTTC.

The chain links TRBV29-1 to TRBJ2-5, with TRBD1 matching over 10 bases. CDR3 length: 14 amino acids. Germline V gives CDR1 SQVTM, CDR2 ANQGSEA. The V and J ends lost 5 bases and 2 bases, in that order; junction bases with no gene match: 5. CDR3 in DNA: TGCAGCGTTCGGGGACAGGGGAAACAAGAGACCCAGTACTTC. Protein sequence: CSVRGQGKQETQYF.

V gene TRBV28 combines with J gene TRBJ2-5; D possibly corresponds to TRBD2 (5 bases). The end of the DNA fits TRBJ2-7 better, so the J call may be wrong. The germline V gene encodes CDR1 MDHEN and CDR2 SYDVKM. This CDR3 contains 13 residues. CDR3 loop: CASSRLLGGEQYF. DNA for the CDR3: TGTGCCAGCAGTCGATTACTAGGTGGCGAGCAGTACTTC.

The chain combines TRBV4-1 with TRBJ1-1; D gene uncertain. The CDR3 runs to 15 residues. The V gene's germline CDR1 is MGHRA and CDR2 YSYEKL. The V gene lost 2 bases and the J gene lost 0 bases, with 10 bases spanning the gap. CDR3: CASSQQTAMNTEAFF. CDR3 nucleotide sequence: TGCGCCAGCAGCCAACAGACGGCAATGAACACTGAAGCTTTCTTT.

This chain joins TRBV29-1 and TRBJ1-2; 11 positions agree with TRBD1. Losses at the gene ends were 6 bases for V and 1 base for J; bases not matched to a gene: 13. Germline V gives CDR1 SQVTM, CDR2 ANQGSEA. The CDR3 covers 17 residues. The CDR3 DNA sequence: TGCAGCGTCCGCGGGACAGGGGGAAATTTGCTTAACTATGGCTACACCTTC. Translation: CSVRGTGGNLLNYGYTF.